The rows below give T cell receptor beta chains drawn from one sample of a study of blood T cell repertoires in COVID-19. Here immunoSEQ multiplex PCR was the method, and the copy in TCRdb shows in-frame clones only, minus some. Of more than 15,000 clones listed, more than 85% are singletons. Sequencing used peripheral blood. These receptors were taken from a woman aged 55-70 years with active COVID-19. Each CDR3 is given with its conserved first and last residue. A D gene is named only where the DNA matches it firmly. Size is stated for part of the rows, as once, few or many counts, or as a class when the clone is expanded.

j_gene	v_gene	abundance	d_gene	CDR3nt	CDR3aa
TRBJ2-5	TRBV2	once	TRBD1	TGTGCCAGCAGTAGCGACAGGGAAGGTGGGGTGAGAGAGACCCAGTACTTC	CASSSDREGGVRETQYF
TRBJ2-1	TRBV18	.	.	TGTGCCAGCTCAGTCACAGGGAGCTCCTACAATGAGCAGTTCTTC	CASSVTGSSYNEQFF
TRBJ1-3	TRBV6-5	.	.	TGTGCCAGCAGTTACCGGGGGGGAAACACCATATATTTT	CASSYRGGNTIYF
TRBJ2-6	TRBV19	.	TRBD1	TGTGCCAGTAGTATTTTTCCTGGACAGGGGGCTGGGGCCAACGTCCTGACTTTC	CASSIFPGQGAGANVLTF
TRBJ2-2	TRBV2	once	TRBD2	TGTGCCAGCAGCCCAGCGGGGGCAGTCGGGGAGCTGTTTTTT	CASSPAGAVGELFF
TRBJ2-5	TRBV27	.	.	TGTGCCAGCAGTTTAGGGCTCGGGCTAGCGCCCCAAGAGACCCAGTACTTC	CASSLGLGLAPQETQYF
TRBJ1-5	TRBV7-6	.	.	TGTGCCAGCAGCCCTATAAGCAATCAGCCCCAGCATTTT	CASSPISNQPQHF
TRBJ2-1	TRBV7-9	.	TRBD1	TGTGCCAGCACCCCGGGACAGGGAGGCAATGAGCAGTTCTTC	CASTPGQGGNEQFF
TRBJ2-7	TRBV18	.	.	TGTGCCAGCTCACCTAGGGCGGGGCTCTCCTACGAGCAGTACTTC	CASSPRAGLSYEQYF
TRBJ1-1	TRBV5-1	once	.	TGCGCCAGCAGCTTGGTAGGTGCGTCAGGGGCCCTGGGGACTGAAGCTTTCTTT	CASSLVGASGALGTEAFF
TRBJ2-7	TRBV5-1	once	TRBD1	TGCGCCAGCAGCTTGGGGGACAGGAACTCCTACGAGCAGTACTTC	CASSLGDRNSYEQYF
TRBJ2-7	TRBV19	.	.	TGTGCCAGTAGTGCGAGCCAAACAGGGAGCCACGAGCAGTACTTC	CASSASQTGSHEQYF
TRBJ1-1	TRBV27	.	.	TGTGCCAGCAGTTTATCGAAGAACAGGGTGAACACTGAAGCTTTCTTT	CASSLSKNRVNTEAFF
TRBJ2-7	TRBV20-1	.	TRBD1	TGCAGTGCTAGTGAGGGGACAGGGGCCTACGAGCAGTACTTC	CSASEGTGAYEQYF
TRBJ1-1	TRBV5-1	.	.	TGCGCCAGCAGCTTGTCAGGGGACACTGAAGCTTTCTTT	CASSLSGDTEAFF
TRBJ2-3	TRBV4-1	few	TRBD2	TGCGCCAGCAGCCAAGCGCCTGGGACTAGCGGGGGCACAGATACGCAGTATTTT	CASSQAPGTSGGTDTQYF
TRBJ2-3	TRBV7-9	.	TRBD1	TGTGCCAGCAGCATCCCCAGGGGGAGCACAGATACGCAGTATTTT	CASSIPRGSTDTQYF
TRBJ1-1	TRBV7-9	.	.	TGTGCCAGCAGCCCCCTCCGGGATTTAAACACTGAAGCTTTCTTT	CASSPLRDLNTEAFF
TRBJ1-1	TRBV7-9	.	TRBD1	TGTGCCAGCAGCCCTTACAGGGGTCGGAGCACTGAAGCTTTCTTT	CASSPYRGRSTEAFF
TRBJ2-2	TRBV7-3	few	.	TGTGCCAGCAGCTTACAGCCAGCGGGTAACACCGGGGAGCTGTTTTTT	CASSLQPAGNTGELFF
TRBJ1-1	TRBV4-1	.	.	TGCGCCAGCAGCCAGCCCCTGAGCCCAAACGGCACTGAAGCTTTCTTT	CASSQPLSPNGTEAFF